A selection of T cell receptor beta chains follows, all from one sample in a study of sequential checkpoint blockade in melanoma. Sequencing used immunoSEQ multiplex PCR; TCRdb keeps in-frame clones, though not all of them. This sample has some 21,000 clones, with approximately 82% found just once. This specimen consisted of CD8+ T cells sorted from blood (inferred from file names), obtained from a patient given nivolumab and ipilimumab in sequence. Every receptor here comes from a human donor with melanoma. CDR3s include the opening cysteine and the closing phenylalanine or tryptophan. Fields, in order: D gene, J gene, V gene, clone size, CDR3 protein, CDR3 DNA. The D gene is left open where the match is weak. Clone sizes are given selectively: once, few, many, or a class where the clone is expanded.

TRBD1 TRBJ2-1 TRBV5-4 once CASRATGDEQFF TGTGCCAGCAGAGCTACAGGGGATGAGCAGTTCTTC
- TRBJ1-4 TRBV28 - CASSSWGVAKDEKLFF TGTGCCAGCAGTTCCTGGGGGGTAGCAAAAGATGAAAAACTGTTTTTT
TRBD1 TRBJ1-4 TRBV19 few CASTGQGLTNEKLFF TGTGCCAGTACCGGACAGGGTTTAACTAATGAAAAACTGTTTTTT
- TRBJ1-5 TRBV30 - CAWSVGGWAKNQPQHF TGTGCCTGGAGTGTTGGGGGGTGGGCGAAAAATCAGCCCCAGCATTTT
TRBD2 TRBJ2-1 TRBV10-2 - CASKKRTREGNEQFF TGCGCCAGCAAAAAAAGGACTAGGGAGGGTAATGAGCAGTTCTTC
- TRBJ1-2 TRBV7-9 once CASSLLYGYTF TGTGCCAGCAGCTTACTCTATGGCTACACCTTC
TRBD1 TRBJ2-1 TRBV6-4 - CASRTHRGERSNEQFF TGTGCCAGCAGGACCCACAGGGGCGAACGATCCAATGAGCAGTTCTTC
- TRBJ2-1 TRBV11-1 few CASSPDIGSSYNEQFF TGTGCCAGCAGCCCTGATATCGGGAGCTCCTACAATGAGCAGTTCTTC
- TRBJ2-3 TRBV11-2 - CASSFNSPDTQYF TGTGCCAGCAGCTTCAACAGCCCAGATACGCAGTATTTT
- TRBJ2-3 TRBV7-9 - CASRRNGGESTDTQYF TGTGCCAGCAGGCGGAATGGCGGGGAGAGCACAGATACGCAGTATTTT
TRBD2 TRBJ2-1 TRBV2 - CASSEEGPSGNNEQFF TGTGCCAGCAGTGAAGAGGGGCCTAGCGGGAACAATGAGCAGTTCTTC
TRBD2 TRBJ2-1 TRBV5-1 once CASSSVAGAYNEQFF TGCGCCAGCAGCTCGGTAGCGGGAGCCTACAATGAGCAGTTCTTC
TRBD1 TRBJ2-4 TRBV5-1 - CASSLVPGGRNIQYF TGCGCCAGCAGCTTGGTTCCAGGGGGTCGAAACATTCAGTACTTC
- TRBJ1-3 TRBV7-6 - CASSLTRPHSGNTIYF TGTGCCAGCAGCTTAACCAGGCCCCACTCTGGAAACACCATATATTTT
TRBD2 TRBJ2-1 TRBV14 once CASSRTSGRNNEQFF TGTGCCAGCAGCCGGACTAGCGGAAGAAACAATGAGCAGTTCTTC
TRBD2 TRBJ2-1 TRBV7-6 once CASSLGTSGRSSYNEQFF TGTGCCAGCAGCTTAGGGACTAGCGGGAGGAGCTCCTACAATGAGCAGTTCTTC
- TRBJ1-5 TRBV21-1 - CASSTKDRFRISNQPQHF TGTGCCAGCAGCACCAAGGACAGGTTCAGAATATCCAATCAGCCCCAGCATTTT
TRBD2 TRBJ2-1 TRBV28 - CASSQREGPYNEQFF TGTGCCAGCAGTCAGCGGGAGGGCCCCTACAATGAGCAGTTCTTC
TRBD1 TRBJ2-7 TRBV7-2 - CASSRRDRGREQYF TGTGCCAGCAGCAGGCGGGACAGGGGGCGGGAGCAGTACTTC
TRBD1 TRBJ1-2 TRBV27 - CASSPWTGANGYTF TGTGCCAGCAGTCCTTGGACAGGGGCGAATGGCTACACCTTC
- TRBJ1-6 TRBV14 once CASSQVQGSPLHF TGTGCCAGCAGCCAAGTCCAGGGTTCACCCCTCCACTTT
TRBD2 TRBJ2-1 TRBV7-3 - CASSLLRTSGSPDNEQFF TGTGCCAGCAGCCTACTAAGGACTAGCGGGAGCCCTGACAATGAGCAGTTCTTC
- TRBJ1-3 TRBV28 - CAALGRPLSGNTIYF TGTGCAGCCTTGGGCAGACCCCTCTCTGGAAACACCATATATTTT
- TRBJ1-4 TRBV4-2 - CASSQEWATTNEKLFF TGTGCCAGCAGCCAAGAATGGGCCACAACTAATGAAAAACTGTTTTTT
- TRBJ2-2 TRBV18 - CASSPGGEDTGELFF TGTGCCAGCTCACCAGGGGGCGAGGACACCGGGGAGCTGTTTTTT
- TRBJ2-1 TRBV4-2 - CASSQEGSSEFNEQFF TGTGCCAGCAGCCAAGAGGGGTCTAGCGAATTCAATGAGCAGTTCTTC
- TRBJ2-3 TRBV1 - CTSMLGLTSSTDTQYF TGCACCAGCATGTTGGGGCTTACATCTAGCACAGATACGCAGTATTTT
TRBD2 TRBJ2-5 TRBV5-1 - CASSLGAGKETQYF TGCGCCAGCAGCTTGGGAGCGGGAAAAGAGACCCAGTACTTC
- TRBJ1-5 TRBV4-3 - CASSQERGNQPQHF TGCGCCAGCAGCCAAGAGCGGGGGAATCAGCCCCAGCATTTT
TRBD1 TRBJ1-1 TRBV19 - CASSTPGQVHTEAFF TGTGCCAGTAGTACGCCGGGACAGGTACACACTGAAGCTTTCTTT
- TRBJ2-2 TRBV27 - CASTLRRGTGELFF TGTGCCAGCACCCTTCGGAGAGGCACCGGGGAGCTGTTTTTT
- TRBJ1-2 TRBV6-5 - CASSLVGGYGYTF TGTGCCAGCAGCTTAGTAGGAGGCTATGGCTACACCTTC
TRBD1 TRBJ1-2 TRBV27 - CASRGTGKMSGYTF TGTGCCAGCAGAGGGACAGGGAAAATGAGTGGCTACACCTTC
- TRBJ2-5 TRBV7-2 - CASSLSLLETQYF TGTGCCAGCAGCTTATCTCTACTAGAGACCCAGTACTTC
- TRBJ2-1 TRBV7-9 - CASSLWGGRQYNEQFF TGTGCCAGCAGCCTATGGGGGGGGCGTCAATACAATGAGCAGTTCTTC
- TRBJ2-5 TRBV27 - CASSPFLAGETQYF TGTGCCAGCAGCCCCTTTTTGGCGGGAGAGACCCAGTACTTC
TRBD2 TRBJ2-1 TRBV29-1 - CSFGGGFSYNEQFF TGCAGTTTTGGGGGGGGTTTCTCCTACAATGAGCAGTTCTTC
TRBD2 TRBJ2-1 TRBV19 - CASSSGSSSYNEQFF TGTGCCAGTAGCAGCGGGAGTAGCTCCTACAATGAGCAGTTCTTC
- TRBJ2-1 TRBV4-3 - CASSQEWQGGSGEQFF TGCGCCAGCAGCCAAGAGTGGCAGGGGGGCAGCGGGGAGCAGTTCTTC
- TRBJ1-2 TRBV6-5 - CASSLEGYGYTF TGTGCCAGCAGTTTAGAGGGCTATGGCTACACCTTC
- TRBJ2-3 TRBV6-5 - CASSYGGTGVYDTQYF TGTGCCAGCAGTTACGGCGGGACGGGAGTATACGATACGCAGTATTTT
TRBD2 TRBJ2-1 TRBV11-2 - CASSLLRGRTYNEQFF TGTGCCAGCAGCTTACTTCGCGGGAGGACCTACAATGAGCAGTTCTTC
TRBD2 TRBJ2-7 TRBV27 - CASHPAGGEEQYF TGTGCCAGCCACCCTGCGGGGGGAGAAGAGCAGTACTTC
TRBD1 TRBJ1-5 TRBV6-6 - CASRDRYNQPQHF TGTGCCAGCAGGGACAGGTATAATCAGCCCCAGCATTTT
- TRBJ1-1 TRBV27 - CASSLEGLEAFF TGTGCCAGCAGTTTAGAGGGACTCGAAGCTTTCTTT
- TRBJ1-5 TRBV28 - CASSWAPGASNQPQHF TGTGCCAGCAGTTGGGCTCCGGGAGCAAGCAATCAGCCCCAGCATTTT
TRBD1 TRBJ2-3 TRBV9 - CASSRDRGLGDTQYF TGTGCCAGCAGTAGGGACAGGGGGCTGGGAGATACGCAGTATTTT
- TRBJ1-1 TRBV23-1 - CASSQSCGGSNTEAFF TGCGCCAGCAGTCAATCGTGTGGGGGCTCGAACACTGAAGCTTTCTTT
- TRBJ1-5 TRBV19 - CASSLFNSNQPQHF TGTGCCAGTAGCCTCTTTAATAGCAATCAGCCCCAGCATTTT
- TRBJ2-1 TRBV13 - CASSTRYNEQFF TGTGCCAGCAGCACCAGGTACAATGAGCAGTTCTTC
TRBD1 TRBJ1-2 TRBV7-8 - CASSLAGTGYSGYTF TGTGCCAGCAGCTTAGCGGGGACAGGGTACAGTGGCTACACCTTC
TRBD1 TRBJ2-3 TRBV2 - CASKDRGTYSTDTQYF TGTGCCAGCAAAGACAGGGGGACCTATAGCACAGATACGCAGTATTTT
- TRBJ1-3 TRBV30 - CAWSPIRGAGTGNTIYF TGTGCCTGGAGTCCCATTCGGGGGGCAGGGACTGGAAACACCATATATTTT
- TRBJ1-2 TRBV5-4 once CASSLAGGRDYGYTF TGTGCCAGCAGCTTGGCCGGGGGTCGCGACTATGGCTACACCTTC
- TRBJ2-1 TRBV4-3 few CASSQRSDSYNEQFF TGCGCCAGCAGCCAACGGAGTGACTCCTACAATGAGCAGTTCTTC
TRBD2 TRBJ2-1 TRBV4-3 - CASSQGGLAANWEQFF TGCGCCAGCAGCCAAGGAGGACTAGCGGCGAACTGGGAGCAGTTCTTC
- TRBJ2-1 TRBV7-2 - CASSPSRGTGEFF TGTGCCAGCAGCCCCTCCCGCGGGACTGGGGAGTTCTTC
- TRBJ2-1 TRBV14 - CASSQAVGLLGNEQFF TGTGCCAGCAGCCAAGCCGTAGGACTCCTGGGGAATGAGCAGTTCTTC
TRBD1 TRBJ1-1 TRBV29-1 - CSGDREVNTEAFF TGCAGCGGCGACAGGGAGGTGAACACTGAAGCTTTCTTT